Below are 10 T cell receptor beta chains sequenced from a single sample in a study of monozygotic twins with inflammatory bowel disease. Reprocessing the 5' RACE reads, TCRdb reports a single entry for every CDR3 protein and omits DNA. The sample includes fewer than 450,000 distinct CDR3 sequences. Sequencing used blood. The receptors shown here come from a human donor with ulcerative colitis or Crohn's disease, or a healthy co-twin of an affected twin (not recorded which).

This chain links TRBV5-1 with TRBJ2-7; TCRdb calls TRBD1, which cannot be checked without DNA. Germline V gives CDR1 SGHRS, CDR2 YFSETQ. The CDR3 loop spans 15 amino acids. CDR3 sequence reads: CASSLEQPGAYEQYF. Based on the CDR3 plus reference TRBV5-1 and TRBJ2-7, the full variable domain is KAGVTQTPRYLIKTRGQQVTLSCSPISGHRSVSWYQQTPGQGLQFLFEYFSETQRNKGNFPGRFSGRQFSNSRSEMNVSTLELGDSALYLCASSLEQPGAYEQYFGPGTRLTVT.

This chain joins TRBV6-5 and TRBJ1-5; as DNA is missing, the TRBD1 call by TCRdb cannot be tested. CDR1 is MNHEY, CDR2 SVGAGI, per germline. This CDR3 contains 18 residues. The CDR3 region is CASSYSRTATRSNQPQHF.

The chain has TRBV5-1 and TRBJ1-4; TCRdb's D call of TRBD1 is untestable without DNA. CDR1 SGHRS and CDR2 YFSETQ come from the germline V gene. CDR3 length: 16 amino acids. Here the CDR3 reads CASSLAAGTGSEKLFF.

V and J are TRBV7-2 and TRBJ1-5; as DNA is missing, the TRBD1 call by TCRdb cannot be tested. This CDR3 is built from 15 residues. Germline-derived CDR1 and CDR2 are SGHTA and FQGNSA. The CDR3 region is CASSLRGGPNQPQHF.

V and J are TRBV19 and TRBJ1-2; TCRdb indicates TRBD1, and absent DNA this call remains unverified. The CDR3 loop spans 16 amino acids. Germline lookup yields CDR1 LNHDA and CDR2 SQIVND (reference sequence). The CDR3 protein is CASSIPRDVSNYGYTF.

The CDR3 reads CASSFSDGGEKLFF. The chain links TRBV5-1 to TRBJ1-4; the D gene TCRdb calls, TRBD1, cannot be checked with no DNA. CDR1 is SGHRS, CDR2 YFSETQ, per germline. The CDR3 has 14 amino acids.

The CDR3 spells CASSQDVEETQYF. The V call is TRBV4-3, the J call TRBJ2-5. Per the germline V gene, CDR1 is LGHNA and CDR2 is YSLEER. This CDR3 has 13 residues.

This chain uses TRBV5-1 with TRBJ1-4; TCRdb designates TRBD1, a call that cannot be tested without DNA. This CDR3 is built from 15 residues. Germline CDR1 and CDR2: SGHRS and YFSETQ. The CDR3 loop is CASSFLPGYNEKLFF.

This rearrangement joins TRBV6-5 to TRBJ2-7; the TCRdb call, TRBD1, lacks DNA for checking. CDR1 is MNHEY, CDR2 SVGAGI, per germline. This CDR3 has 13 residues. CDR3 residues: CASSRGQGAEQYF.

V gene TRBV6-2 or TRBV6-3 combines with J gene TRBJ1-5; the D gene TCRdb calls, TRBD1, cannot be checked with no DNA. The CDR3 has 15 amino acids. The germline gives CDR1 MNHEY, CDR2 SVGEGT. CDR3 amino acids: CASSSGQGRHQPQHF.